Listed here is a single T cell receptor (beta chain). What it recognizes is unknown. V shed 5 bases and J 6 bases; nucleotides not matched to a gene: 8. The CDR3 spans 15 residues. The germline V gene has CDR1 SNHLY and CDR2 FYNNEI. This sample stems from a study of cytomegalovirus exposure and HLA in healthy donors. Across the study: Within the Caucasian-associated ancestry cluster were roughly 81% of the roughly 400 genotyped donors.

The PCR contained 60 Vbeta and 13 Jbeta primers. Clones were read by immunoSEQ multiplex PCR, and TCRdb kept only the in-frame ones, dropping some. The data show around 76,000 clones, 73% seen once. Notes on the study in general: Association of around 17,000 TCR beta sequences with HLA alleles was found at 0.05 false discovery rate in a later analysis.

Sequenced material: PBMCs. The sequence came from a woman aged 40 to 50 in good health and CMV-seropositive. The gene calls are TRBV2 and TRBJ1-5; TRBD1 matches at 9 bases. The CDR3 coding sequence is TGTGCCAGCAGTCTCTGGACAGGGGAGGTTCAGCCCCAGCATTTT. Residues: CASSLWTGEVQPQHF. The entire variable domain, with the rest obtained from reference TRBV2 and TRBJ1-5, is as follows: EPEVTQTPSHQVTQMGQEVILRCVPISNHLYFYWYRQILGQKVEFLVSFYNNEISEKSEIFDDQFSVERPDGSNFTLKIRSTKLEDSAMYFCASSLWTGEVQPQHFGDGTRLSIL.